This section outlines one T cell receptor (beta chain) sequence together with its context. Its target is unknown. Reverse transcription of roughly 0.45 to 1 ug RNA was performed with random hexamers. An immunoSEQ multiplex PCR amplified TCR beta CDR3 over 54 Vbeta and 13 Jbeta. TCRdb itself ran the immunoSEQ multiplex PCR reads through MiXCR, one entry per CDR3 protein. The table lists about 140,000 distinct CDR3 sequences, about 95% of them singletons, with about 0.11% in the top ten. Germline CDR1 and CDR2: SQVTM and ANQGSEA. The CDR3 sequence is 11 residues long. The V end lost 7 bases, the J end lost 1 base, and 7 bases lay between the germline ends. The data originate from a study of CD8 T cells in Susac syndrome. Study conclusions and caveats: It was acknowledged in the study that its TCR sequencing and HLA analysis involved a relatively small number of individuals.

Negative isolation yielded CD8+ and CD4+ T cells; FACS enriched TEMRA cells. The sample comprised CD4+ T cells from PBMCs. V gene TRBV29-1 combines with J gene TRBJ1-1; TRBD1 might be the D (5 bases). The clonotype was recovered from a human donor with multiple sclerosis. CDR3 region: CSGGRNTEAFF. Here the CDR3 DNA reads TGCAGCGGGGGACGGAACACTGAAGCTTTCTTT.